This entry lists 25 T cell receptor beta chains sequenced from one sample in a study of cytomegalovirus exposure and HLA in healthy donors. Vbeta (60) and Jbeta (13) primers were used in the PCR. Assay: immunoSEQ multiplex PCR; the TCRdb copy retains only in-frame clones and omits some. The sample yields some 120,000 clones, 81% seen once. The sample comprised PBMCs. These receptor sequences come from a woman in her thirties or forties in good health and CMV-seronegative.

This chain uses TRBV7-2 with TRBJ1-2; D may be TRBD1 (5 bases). This CDR3 comprises 14 residues. Germline assignment: CDR1 SGHTA and CDR2 FQGNSA. The germline V and J ends were trimmed by 1 base and 5 bases, with 11 bases remaining between them. Written as DNA, the CDR3 is TGTGCCAGCAGCTTAGGGGGGGGGAAATATGGCTACACCTTC. This translates into CASSLGGGKYGYTF.

The chain links TRBV19 to TRBJ2-1; TRBD2 agrees at 9 bases. Germline CDR1 LNHDA, CDR2 SQIVND (reference sequence). There are 16 residues in the CDR3. J was trimmed by 0 bases and V by 5 bases; bases with no gene match: 5. CDR3 nucleotides: TGTGCCAGTAGTCAAGCGGGGGGATACTCCTACAATGAGCAGTTCTTC. Its protein is CASSQAGGYSYNEQFF.

A single count supports this clone. The chain recombines TRBV4-2 with TRBJ2-5; weak D call: TRBD2 (6 bases). The closer fit of TRBJ2-7 to the DNA end suggests the J call may be wrong. CDR3 length: 13 residues. CDR1 and CDR2 from the germline V gene are LGHNA and YNFKEQ. CDR3 sequence (DNA): TGTGCCAGCAGCCATAGCGGCTCCTACGAGCAGTACTTC. It encodes CASSHSGSYEQYF.

The chain joins TRBV6-1 to TRBJ1-5, with D unclear. Germline V gene lookup returns CDR1 MNHNS and CDR2 SASEGT. V was cut by 2 bases and J by 3 bases, with 8 bases left in between. The CDR3 contains 14 residues. CDR3 amino acids: CASSEIFPNQPQHF. CDR3 DNA: TGTGCCAGCAGTGAAATCTTCCCCAATCAGCCCCAGCATTTT.

About this clone: Mismatch with germline at one junction end may stem from a read error. The V call is TRBV5-1, the J call TRBJ1-1; 9 bases align to TRBD1. The CDR3 is made up of 11 amino acids. The germline V gene has CDR1 SGHRS and CDR2 YFSETQ. The DNA of the CDR3 is TGCGCCAGCAGCTTAGGGACAGGGCTCCTTTTT. It codes for CASSLGTGLLF.

Note on this clone: At the DNA level, this CDR3 is encoded by other sequences in the same sample as well. V is TRBV7-2 and J is TRBJ1-2; unclear D gene. V lost 4 bases and J lost 4, with 4 bases in between. Germline assignment: CDR1 SGHTA and CDR2 FQGNSA. This CDR3 contains 11 residues. As DNA, the CDR3 is TGTGCCAGCAGCTCAGGCTATGGCTACACCTTC. Encoded protein: CASSSGYGYTF.

This chain joins TRBV9 and TRBJ2-6, with TRBD2 matching over 14 bases. Looked up from germline, CDR1 is SGDLS and CDR2 is YYNGEE. V dropped 1 base and J dropped 1; count of bases not matched to a gene: 4. The CDR3 has 19 amino acids. The CDR3 loop reads CASSVPRLAGGSGANVLTF. The CDR3 coding sequence is TGTGCCAGCAGCGTACCGCGACTAGCGGGAGGGTCTGGGGCCAACGTCCTGACTTTC. The variable domain in full, completed from reference TRBV9 and TRBJ2-6, reads DSGVTQTPKHLITATGQRVTLRCSPRSGDLSVYWYQQSLDQGLQFLIQYYNGEERAKGNILERFSAQQFPDLHSELNLSSLELGDSALYFCASSVPRLAGGSGANVLTFGAGSRLTVL.

The chain uses TRBV9 and TRBJ2-7; the match to TRBD1 covers 10 bases. The CDR3 spans 15 residues. V shed 3 bases and J 7 bases; nucleotides not matched to a gene: 10. The germline V gene has CDR1 SGDLS and CDR2 YYNGEE. The CDR3 nucleotides read TGTGCCAGCAGCGCAACCGGGACAGGGGAGGGGGAGCAGTACTTC. The encoded protein is CASSATGTGEGEQYF.

This chain connects TRBV4-1 to TRBJ2-5; no reliable D call. CDR1 and CDR2 (germline): MGHRA, YSYEKL. This CDR3 region has 14 residues. Trimming shortened V by 0 bases and J by 5 bases, and 10 bases separated the two germline ends. The DNA for the CDR3 is TGCGCCAGCAGCCAAGATGGTAGCACGGAGACCCAGTACTTC. Residues: CASSQDGSTETQYF.

The chain combines TRBV7-8 with TRBJ1-6; TRBD1 agrees at 8 bases. J lost 3 bases, V lost 5 bases, and 9 bases had no gene match. Germline-derived CDR1 and CDR2 are SGHVS and FQNEAQ. The CDR3 contains 17 residues. The chain's CDR3 is CASSLRQGANYNSPLHF. CDR3 bases: TGTGCCAGCAGCCTTAGGCAGGGGGCGAACTATAATTCACCCCTCCACTTT. Looking up the rest from reference TRBV7-8 and TRBJ1-6 gives the full variable domain: GAGVSQSPRYKVAKRGQDVALRCDPISGHVSLFWYQQALGQGPEFLTYFQNEAQLDKSGLPSDRFFAERPEGSVSTLKIQRTQQEDSAVYLCASSLRQGANYNSPLHFGNGTRLTVT.

The chain combines TRBV5-1 with TRBJ2-3; D is perhaps TRBD2 (5 bases). The V and J ends lost 1 base and 1 base respectively, with 25 bases between them. CDR3 length equals 20 residues. Germline V gene sequence: CDR1 SGHRS, CDR2 YFSETQ. The CDR3 nucleotides are TGCGCCAGCAGCTTGAGAATTAGGGTAACGGACTGGCAGGGCACAGATACGCAGTATTTT. Amino acids: CASSLRIRVTDWQGTDTQYF.

The chain employs TRBV5-1 and TRBJ1-1, with 10 bases identical to TRBD1. The CDR3 runs 17 residues. Trimming at V came to 4 bases and at J to 0 bases, leaving 9 bases not matched to a gene. The germline gives CDR1 SGHRS, CDR2 YFSETQ. The CDR3 coding sequence is TGCGCCAGCAGCGACGGACAGGGGGGCCTAATGAACACTGAAGCTTTCTTT. This encodes CASSDGQGGLMNTEAFF.

The V and J genes are TRBV19 and TRBJ1-1, with D possibly being TRBD1 (6 bases). The CDR3 contains 13 residues. Trimming pared 11 bases from V and 0 bases from J, leaving 13 bases between. CDR1 is LNHDA, CDR2 SQIVND, per germline (reference sequence). The CDR3 protein is CAAGDTMNTEAFF. The CDR3 DNA follows: TGTGCCGCCGGGGACACCATGAACACTGAAGCTTTCTTT.

This clone was seen only once. The rearrangement links TRBV5-1 to TRBJ2-7; the D gene is possibly TRBD2 (5 bases). The CDR3 loop spans 12 amino acids. Looked up from germline, CDR1 is SGHRS and CDR2 is YFSETQ. The V and J ends lost 4 bases and 5 bases respectively, with 10 bases between them. The DNA of the CDR3 is TGCGCCAGCAGCCTAGCTAGCCACGAGCAGTACTTC. Its protein product is CASSLASHEQYF. Together with reference TRBV5-1 and TRBJ2-7, the CDR3 gives the full variable domain: KAGVTQTPRYLIKTRGQQVTLSCSPISGHRSVSWYQQTPGQGLQFLFEYFSETQRNKGNFPGRFSGRQFSNSRSEMNVSTLELGDSALYLCASSLASHEQYFGPGTRLTVT.

The chain combines TRBV5-1 with TRBJ2-5; tentatively, D is TRBD2 (5 bases). Germline-derived CDR1 and CDR2 are SGHRS and YFSETQ. This CDR3 is 12 amino acids long. The V end was cut by 4 bases, the J end by 4 bases, with 8 bases between. The CDR3 sequence: CASSLAGETQYF. CDR3 coding DNA: TGCGCCAGCAGCCTAGCAGGAGAGACCCAGTACTTC.

The chain has TRBV6-1 and TRBJ1-6; TRBD1 matches at 8 bases. Germline CDR1 is MNHNS and CDR2 is SASEGT. The V and J ends lost 6 bases and 10 bases, in that order; junction bases with no gene match: 8. CDR3 length: 14 amino acids. The CDR3 region has the DNA TGTGCCAGCAGAGAGACAGGGGTAAGGTCACCCCTCCACTTT. It codes for CASRETGVRSPLHF.

The chain has TRBV4-1 and TRBJ1-5, with 9 bases identical to TRBD1. V lost 1 base and J lost 5; bases outside the gene matches: 9. CDR3 length equals 17 residues. Germline assignment: CDR1 MGHRA and CDR2 YSYEKL. CDR3: CASSQAGPGQGYQPQHF. CDR3 in DNA: TGCGCCAGCAGCCAAGCGGGTCCGGGACAGGGCTATCAGCCCCAGCATTTT.

This sequence joins TRBV27 and TRBJ2-7, with TRBD1 identical over 7 bases. In germline, CDR1 is MNHEY, CDR2 SMNVEV (reference sequence). CDR3 size: 15 residues. V lost 2 bases and J lost 4; bases outside the gene matches: 8. DNA for the CDR3: TGTGCCAGCAGTTTAATGACAGGGCAAGAATACGAGCAGTACTTC. It is translated as CASSLMTGQEYEQYF.

J is TRBJ2-5 and V is TRBV13, with D possibly matching TRBD2 (5 bases). The J call may be faulty, since TRBJ2-7 better matches the DNA end. CDR1 and CDR2 (germline): PRHDT, FYEKMQ (reference sequence). The CDR3 is made up of 13 amino acids. CDR3 coding DNA: TGTGCCAGCAGCTTAGGGGACTTCTACGAGCAGTACTTC. Its protein product is CASSLGDFYEQYF.

The chain links TRBV5-1 to TRBJ2-7, with a tentative D call TRBD1 (6 bases). Germline loops: CDR1 SGHRS, CDR2 YFSETQ. V lost 0 bases and J lost 2, with 9 bases in between. This CDR3 is 14 amino acids long. This chain's CDR3 is CASSLVAGAYEQYF. The CDR3 DNA follows: TGCGCCAGCAGCTTGGTCGCAGGGGCCTACGAGCAGTACTTC.

The count of this clone is one. V usage is TRBV5-4 and J usage is TRBJ1-2, with 10 bases matching TRBD1. CDR3 length: 16 residues. V trimming: 4 bases; J trimming: 6 bases; junction bases outside the gene matches: 12. CDR1 SGHNT and CDR2 YYREEE come from the germline V gene (reference sequence). As DNA, the CDR3 is TGTGCCAGCAGCGCTCGCCGGGACAGGGGAGCAAATGGCTACACCTTC. It encodes CASSARRDRGANGYTF. Complete variable domain (other parts from reference TRBV5-4 and TRBJ1-2): ETGVTQSPTHLIKTRGQQVTLRCSSQSGHNTVSWYQQALGQGPQFIFQYYREEENGRGNFPPRFSGLQFPNYSSELNVNALELDDSALYLCASSARRDRGANGYTFGSGTRLTVV.

This clone was seen only a few times. The V and J genes are TRBV4-1 and TRBJ1-1; 11 bases are a match to TRBD1. V trimming: 1 base; J trimming: 6 bases; junction bases outside the gene matches: 4. Germline V gives CDR1 MGHRA, CDR2 YSYEKL. The CDR3 has 15 amino acids. The CDR3 sequence is CASSQGRGQGAEAFF. For the CDR3, the DNA is TGCGCCAGCAGCCAAGGTAGGGGACAGGGGGCTGAAGCTTTCTTT.

This clone was seen a handful of times. The chain combines TRBV9 with TRBJ2-3; D is uncertain. From germline, CDR1 is SGDLS and CDR2 YYNGEE. The ends were cut back, 0 bases at V and 1 base at J, with 9 bases in the middle. This CDR3 comprises 15 residues. DNA for the CDR3: TGTGCCAGCAGCGTAGGTTGGAGTGGCACAGATACGCAGTATTTT. Its translation: CASSVGWSGTDTQYF.

The gene calls are TRBV18 and TRBJ2-7; D is possibly TRBD2 (7 bases). Trimming left V 2 bases short and J 2 bases short, with 13 bases between. The CDR3 loop spans 15 amino acids. CDR1 and CDR2 (germline): KGHSH, LQKENI. The CDR3 reads CASSPGRGSPYEQYF. In DNA form, the CDR3 reads TGTGCCAGCTCACCAGGGAGGGGGAGCCCCTACGAGCAGTACTTC.

The chain recombines TRBV5-1 with TRBJ2-7; D perhaps matches TRBD1 (5 bases). Trimming left V 5 bases short and J 3 bases short, with 9 bases between. This CDR3 has 12 residues. Germline values: CDR1 SGHRS, CDR2 YFSETQ. The CDR3 DNA is TGCGCCAGCAGGCAGGGTGACTACGAGCAGTACTTC. Its translation: CASRQGDYEQYF.